The 29 T cell receptor beta chains below all came from one sample that was sequenced in a study of blood T cell repertoires in COVID-19. Profiled with immunoSEQ multiplex PCR; TCRdb holds only in-frame clones, not every one. The sample has about 44,000 clones, less than 85% seen once. The sample comprised peripheral blood. The receptors come from a woman in her 70s with acute or convalescent COVID-19.

The chain carries TRBV5-1 and TRBJ2-2; weak D call: TRBD1 (5 bases). CDR1 SGHRS and CDR2 YFSETQ come from the germline V gene. The V gene lost 4 bases and the J gene lost 1 base, with 8 bases spanning the gap. The CDR3 runs 14 residues. The CDR3 loop is CASSGTGNTGELFF. CDR3 nucleotides: TGCGCCAGCAGCGGAACAGGGAACACCGGGGAGCTGTTTTTT.

The gene calls are TRBV11-2 and TRBJ2-1, with 7 bases fitting TRBD2. The CDR3 runs 18 residues. V shed 2 bases and J 0 bases; nucleotides not matched to a gene: 10. Per germline, CDR1 SGHAT and CDR2 FQNNGV. The CDR3 protein is CASSLYSGYSGSYNEQFF. The CDR3 DNA reads TGTGCCAGCAGCTTATATAGCGGGTACAGCGGCTCCTACAATGAGCAGTTCTTC.

This clone was observed a single time. V and J are TRBV5-1 and TRBJ1-2; D perhaps matches TRBD1 (5 bases). Germline CDR1 reads SGHRS; CDR2 reads YFSETQ. The V gene lost 5 bases and the J gene lost 5 bases, with 13 bases spanning the gap. This CDR3 has 13 amino acids. The CDR3 coding sequence is TGCGCCAGCAGTTTAGACAGCCCGTATGGCTACACCTTC. Translated, it gives CASSLDSPYGYTF.

The chain is built from TRBV6-5 and TRBJ1-1; 7 bases fit TRBD1. The CDR3 length is 15 residues. The germline V gene has CDR1 MNHEY and CDR2 SVGAGI. J was trimmed by 4 bases and V by 0 bases; bases with no gene match: 5. The CDR3 protein is CASSYSEKGATEAFF. CDR3 coding DNA: TGTGCCAGCAGTTACTCGGAAAAGGGGGCCACTGAAGCTTTCTTT.

This sequence joins TRBV6-2 or TRBV6-3 and TRBJ1-2, with 7 bases matching TRBD1. Germline CDR1 and CDR2: MNHEY and SVGEGT. V was clipped by 6 bases and J by 6 bases; unmatched bases: 10. This CDR3 has 14 amino acids. CDR3: CASSGVTGTNGYTF. CDR3 in DNA: TGTGCCAGCAGCGGAGTGACAGGGACGAATGGCTACACCTTC.

The chain combines TRBV11-2 with TRBJ2-1, with D maybe TRBD1 (5 bases). The CDR3 is made up of 14 amino acids. Per the germline V gene, CDR1 is SGHAT and CDR2 is FQNNGV. Trimming took 3 bases from V and 4 from J, leaving 10 bases between them. The CDR3 loop is CASSFNTGYNEQFF. The CDR3 region has the DNA TGTGCCAGCAGCTTTAATACAGGTTACAATGAGCAGTTCTTC.

The V and J genes are TRBV10-1 and TRBJ2-7; 11 bases agree with TRBD1. This CDR3 is 15 amino acids long. Germline V gives CDR1 WNHNN, CDR2 SYGVQD (reference sequence). The trim removed 1 base at V and 7 bases at J, leaving 6 bases unmatched. The DNA of the CDR3 is TGCGCCAGCAGTGAGTTGGACAGGGGGCAGGGAGAGCAGTACTTC. Its protein is CASSELDRGQGEQYF.

J is TRBJ1-4 and V is TRBV18; D gene ambiguous. The CDR3 sequence is 15 residues long. Germline assignment: CDR1 KGHSH and CDR2 LQKENI. The V end lost 3 bases, the J end lost 7 bases, and 15 bases lay between the germline ends. CDR3 nucleotides: TGTGCCAGCTCACCCCCCTCAGGCTTGGGTGAAAAACTGTTTTTT. It specifies CASSPPSGLGEKLFF.

The J gene is TRBJ1-2, the V gene TRBV15, with D possibly matching TRBD1 (5 bases). Germline-derived CDR1 and CDR2 are LNHNV and YYDKDF (reference sequence). Trimming took off 4 bases at V and 7 bases at J, with 13 bases between the two ends. The CDR3 extends over 13 amino acids. As DNA, the CDR3 is TGTGCCACCAGCATGTTGGGGGGGTCTGGCTACACCTTC. This translates into CATSMLGGSGYTF.

V and J are TRBV28 and TRBJ2-1; possibly TRBD1 for D (6 bases). Deletions cut 9 bases from V and 1 base from J, with 13 bases between. Germline V lookup: CDR1 MDHEN, CDR2 SYDVKM. The CDR3 runs 14 residues. CDR3 nucleotides: TGTGCCAGTGAGACAGGTGGGTCCTACAATGAGCAGTTCTTC. Protein product: CASETGGSYNEQFF.

The chain combines TRBV7-9 with TRBJ2-5; TRBD2 matches 9 bases. The germline CDR1 and CDR2 sequences are SEHNR and FQNEAQ (reference sequence). V gave up 8 bases and J gave up 2 bases; unmatched junction bases: 6. The CDR3 length is 14 residues. Written as DNA, the CDR3 is TGTGCCAGCGGTTTAGCGGGAGTACAAGAGACCCAGTACTTC. Its protein product is CASGLAGVQETQYF.

V usage is TRBV3-1 (or the pseudogene TRBV3-2) and J usage is TRBJ1-1; D is unresolved. Between the trimmed V and J ends, which lost 3 bases and 1 base, there was a span of 3 bases. The CDR3 has 12 amino acids. Germline V gives CDR1 LGHDT, CDR2 YNNKEL (reference sequence). The CDR3 DNA sequence: TGTGCCAGCAGCCACAGGAACACTGAAGCTTTCTTT. It codes for CASSHRNTEAFF.

The J gene is TRBJ1-4, the V gene TRBV7-2; 9 nucleotides line up with TRBD1. Per germline, CDR1 SGHTA and CDR2 FQGNSA. The CDR3 length is 16 residues. V lost 6 bases to trimming and J lost 2 bases; unmatched junction nucleotides: 7. CDR3 DNA sequence: TGTGCCAGCAGACCAACAGGGGGCAGGACTAATGAAAAACTGTTTTTT. It encodes CASRPTGGRTNEKLFF.

This clone appeared a few times. The J gene is TRBJ2-1, the V gene TRBV5-5, with a possible D match to TRBD1 (6 bases). Trimming left V 0 bases short and J 5 bases short, with 12 bases between. The germline V gene has CDR1 SGHKS and CDR2 YYEKEE (reference sequence). The CDR3 runs to 15 residues. The CDR3 protein is CASSLGGSGDNEQFF. CDR3 nucleotides: TGTGCCAGCAGCTTGGGAGGGTCAGGGGACAATGAGCAGTTCTTC.

This chain joins TRBV5-6 and TRBJ1-4, with D uncertain. The CDR3 sequence is 16 residues long. Trimming removed 0 bases at V and 0 bases at J, with 9 bases between. Germline-derived CDR1 and CDR2 are SGHDT and YYEEEE. The CDR3: CASSLGPLATNEKLFF. DNA of the CDR3: TGTGCCAGCAGCTTGGGGCCCCTTGCAACTAATGAAAAACTGTTTTTT.

The chain joins TRBV28 to TRBJ2-1; TRBD1 aligns across 9 bases. The CDR3 length is 16 residues. Trimming took 4 bases from V and 7 from J; bases not matched to a gene: 11. The germline gives CDR1 MDHEN, CDR2 SYDVKM. CDR3 in DNA: TGTGCCAGCAGTTCCCCTTCCGGGACAGGGAGGAATGAGCAGTTCTTC. This sequence encodes CASSSPSGTGRNEQFF.

The chain is built from TRBV9 and TRBJ2-1; D remains unclear. V was clipped by 3 bases and J by 11 bases, with 15 bases between them. CDR3 length: 13 amino acids. Germline CDR1 SGDLS, CDR2 YYNGEE. CDR3 nucleotides: TGTGCCAGCAGCGCCAATCAGGATACGAAGCAGTTCTTC. Encoded protein: CASSANQDTKQFF.

The V and J genes are TRBV30 and TRBJ1-4; a weak D match, TRBD1 (5 bases). V shed 7 bases and J shed 5 bases, with 20 bases lying between them. The CDR3 length is 15 residues. Germline lookup yields CDR1 GTSNPN and CDR2 SVGIG (reference sequence). CDR3 coding DNA: TGTGCCTTGCAAAACAGGCAGGGTCTAAATGAAAAACTGTTTTTT. It yields the protein CALQNRQGLNEKLFF.

The sample holds a few counts of this clone. CDR3: CASSLAGDRAGELFF. The DNA for the CDR3 is TGTGCCAGCAGCTTAGCGGGGGACAGGGCCGGGGAGCTGTTTTTT. This chain connects TRBV7-6 to TRBJ2-2; TRBD1 aligns across 9 bases. With V trimmed by 0 bases and J by 6 bases, 2 bases remained unmatched. This CDR3 region has 15 residues. Germline V lookup: CDR1 SGHVS, CDR2 FNYEAQ.

The chain uses TRBV7-8 and TRBJ2-7; 11 bases are shared with TRBD2. Germline loops: CDR1 SGHVS, CDR2 FQNEAQ. The length of the CDR3 is 17 residues. Germline trimming cut 3 bases from V and 0 bases from J; bases unmatched to any gene: 7. The CDR3 nucleotides read TGTGCCAGCAGCTTGGGGACTAGCGGATCGCACTCCTACGAGCAGTACTTC. It specifies CASSLGTSGSHSYEQYF.

The table lists this clone with a few counts. This rearrangement joins TRBV19 to TRBJ2-1; 11 positions match TRBD2. The germline V gene has CDR1 LNHDA and CDR2 SQIVND (reference sequence). The V and J ends lost 1 base and 10 bases, in that order; junction bases with no gene match: 6. The CDR3 sequence is 15 residues long. Written as DNA, the CDR3 is TGTGCCAGTAGTATAGGTAGCGGGAGGGGTGGGGAGCAGTTCTTC. Protein sequence: CASSIGSGRGGEQFF.

This clone was detected a few times. The chain joins TRBV6-2 or TRBV6-3 to TRBJ2-7; weak D call: TRBD2 (6 bases). The CDR3 totals 15 residues. The ends were cut back, 6 bases at V and 2 bases at J, with 17 bases in the middle. CDR1 is MNHEY and CDR2 is SVGEGT in the germline V gene. This chain's CDR3 is CASSRTGTLAYEQYF. The CDR3 region has the DNA TGTGCCAGCAGCCGTACCGGGACTCTAGCCTACGAGCAGTACTTC.

This chain connects TRBV28 to TRBJ2-1; the D gene is possibly TRBD2 (6 bases). CDR1 is MDHEN, CDR2 SYDVKM, per germline. The CDR3 consists of 15 residues. Trimming left V 2 bases short and J 7 bases short, with 15 bases between. The chain's CDR3 is CASSLASASPNEQFF. The CDR3 DNA follows: TGTGCCAGCAGTTTAGCTAGCGCGAGTCCAAATGAGCAGTTCTTC.

The chain couples TRBV11-3 to TRBJ2-3, with no clear D. CDR1 is SGHNT and CDR2 is YENEEA in the germline V gene. Trimming stripped 1 base from V and 0 bases from J, with 8 bases between. The CDR3 is 15 residues long. This chain's CDR3 is CASSLVRSSTDTQYF. Here the CDR3 DNA reads TGTGCCAGCAGCTTAGTGCGGTCTAGCACAGATACGCAGTATTTT.

CDR3 sequence (DNA): TGTGCCAGCAGCTTAGGGACAGGAGACAATGAGCAGTTCTTC. Amino acids: CASSLGTGDNEQFF. The V call is TRBV11-3, the J call TRBJ2-1; TRBD1 aligns across 7 bases. V lost 1 base, J lost 5 bases, and 2 bases stayed unmatched. The CDR3 consists of 14 residues. Germline-derived CDR1 and CDR2 are SGHNT and YENEEA.

The chain links TRBV30 to TRBJ1-2, with 8 positions matching TRBD1. Germline trimming cut 5 bases from V and 4 bases from J; bases unmatched to any gene: 3. The CDR3 runs 12 residues. Germline V gives CDR1 GTSNPN, CDR2 SVGIG (reference sequence). CDR3 sequence: CAWLTGVYGYTF. Written as DNA, the CDR3 is TGTGCCTGGTTGACAGGGGTCTATGGCTACACCTTC.

The chain combines TRBV5-1 with TRBJ2-1; 11 bases match TRBD2. Looked up from germline, CDR1 is SGHRS and CDR2 is YFSETQ. Germline trimming cut 0 bases from V and 4 bases from J; bases unmatched to any gene: 3. The CDR3 has 16 amino acids. The DNA of the CDR3 is TGCGCCAGCAGCTTGGCCGGGACTAGCGGTTACAATGAGCAGTTCTTC. Protein: CASSLAGTSGYNEQFF. The full variable domain, in which reference TRBV5-1 and TRBJ2-1 provide the parts outside the CDR3, is KAGVTQTPRYLIKTRGQQVTLSCSPISGHRSVSWYQQTPGQGLQFLFEYFSETQRNKGNFPGRFSGRQFSNSRSEMNVSTLELGDSALYLCASSLAGTSGYNEQFFGPGTRLTVL.

The rearrangement uses TRBV5-1 and TRBJ2-1; TRBD2 aligns across 7 bases. CDR3 length: 17 residues. Germline trimming cut 5 bases from V and 0 bases from J; bases unmatched to any gene: 11. Germline CDR1 and CDR2: SGHRS and YFSETQ. CDR3 nucleotides: TGCGCCAGCAGTGCTACTCTAGCGGCAAACTCCTACAATGAGCAGTTCTTC. Translating it yields CASSATLAANSYNEQFF.

The chain links TRBV7-9 to TRBJ2-1; D is perhaps TRBD2 (6 bases). Trimming shortened V by 5 bases and J by 0 bases, and 14 bases separated the two germline ends. Germline CDR1 reads SEHNR; CDR2 reads FQNEAQ (reference sequence). The CDR3 covers 16 residues. The CDR3 loop is CASSAQAGSSYNEQFF. CDR3 coding DNA: TGTGCCAGCAGCGCCCAAGCGGGCAGCTCCTACAATGAGCAGTTCTTC.